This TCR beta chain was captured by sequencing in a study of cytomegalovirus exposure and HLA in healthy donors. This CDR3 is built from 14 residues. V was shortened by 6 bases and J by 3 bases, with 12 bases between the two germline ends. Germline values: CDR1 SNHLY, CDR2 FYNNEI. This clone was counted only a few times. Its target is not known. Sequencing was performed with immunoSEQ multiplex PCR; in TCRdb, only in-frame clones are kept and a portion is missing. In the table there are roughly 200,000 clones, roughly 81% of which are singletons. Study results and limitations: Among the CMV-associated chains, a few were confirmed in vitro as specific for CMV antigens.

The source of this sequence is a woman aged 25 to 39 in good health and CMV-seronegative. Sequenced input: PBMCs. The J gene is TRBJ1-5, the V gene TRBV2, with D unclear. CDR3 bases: TGTGCCAGCAGGAGCGTCCGAATCAATCAGCCCCAGCATTTT. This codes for CASRSVRINQPQHF.